The following is a TCR beta chain sequence with its context. Germline CDR1 is SGHVS and CDR2 is FQNEAQ. The V end was cut by 5 bases, the J end by 6 bases, with 13 bases between. This CDR3 spans 14 amino acids. The data were taken from a study of identical twins. TCRdb called the 5' RACE reads again in MiXCR, with one record for every CDR3 protein. The table records a few hundred thousand distinct CDR3 sequences, about 8.9% of them present only once. These same records also appear under a second study, on yellow fever vaccine responses in identical twins. This second report adds: The authors reported partly convergent, partly personalized vaccine responses in identical twins.

Sequenced material: CD8+ T cells sorted from blood. The chain uses TRBV7-8 and TRBJ2-2; D gene uncertain. The sequence was collected from a woman younger than 30 in good health. CDR3 residues: CASSPDPAPGELFF. CDR3 in DNA: TGTGCCAGCAGCCCTGACCCTGCCCCCGGGGAGCTGTTTTTT. The entire variable domain, with the rest obtained from reference TRBV7-8 and TRBJ2-2, is as follows: GAGVSQSPRYKVAKRGQDVALRCDPISGHVSLFWYQQALGQGPEFLTYFQNEAQLDKSGLPSDRFFAERPEGSVSTLKIQRTQQEDSAVYLCASSPDPAPGELFFGEGSRLTVL.